These 27 T cell receptor beta chains share one sample of origin, sequenced in a study of sequential checkpoint blockade in melanoma. This sample's treatment: randomized to nivolumab then ipilimumab (arm A) or the reverse (arm B). Method: immunoSEQ multiplex PCR; TCRdb's copy keeps in-frame clones and lacks some. The data contain approximately 34,000 clones, roughly 86% of them seen just once; the ten biggest clones take up approximately 6%. The starting material was CD8+ T cells sorted from blood (inferred from file names), obtained from a patient given nivolumab and ipilimumab in sequence. All receptors come from a human donor with melanoma.

In the case of this clone: A read error may account for a junction end that differs from germline. V is TRBV13 and J is TRBJ2-5; no reliable D call. The CDR3 runs 14 residues. CDR1 is PRHDT, CDR2 FYEKMQ, per germline (reference sequence). CDR3 region: CAGSLGNSLETQYF. The CDR3, as DNA: TGTGCCGGCAGCTTAGGTAATAGCTTGGAGACCCAGTACTTC.

The chain recombines TRBV10-2 with TRBJ1-5; D may be TRBD1 (6 bases). The V gene's germline CDR1 is WSHSY and CDR2 SAAADI. V lost 2 bases, J lost 7 bases, and 15 bases lay in between. The CDR3 loop spans 15 amino acids. CDR3 region: CASSEGPGVNQPQHF. The CDR3 DNA follows: TGCGCCAGCAGTGAGGGTCCAGGGGTCAACCAGCCCCAGCATTTT.

The CDR3, as DNA: TGTGCCAGTACCCAACTTGGGGGCATGAACACTGAAGCTTTCTTT. It translates to CASTQLGGMNTEAFF. The gene calls are TRBV19 and TRBJ1-1; D perhaps matches TRBD1 (6 bases). The CDR3 has 15 residues. Trimming stripped 7 bases from V and 0 bases from J, with 15 bases between. CDR1 LNHDA and CDR2 SQIVND come from the germline V gene (reference sequence).

The gene calls are TRBV4-1 and TRBJ2-7; 7 bases line up with TRBD2. Germline CDR1 MGHRA, CDR2 YSYEKL. The CDR3 runs 15 residues. V dropped 4 bases and J dropped 2; count of bases not matched to a gene: 8. For the CDR3, the DNA is TGCGCCAGCAGCCCTGGGGGGGACGGTACCTACGAGCAGTACTTC. Translated, it gives CASSPGGDGTYEQYF.

CDR3 bases: TGTGCCAGCAGCTTTACGACAGGGTGGTACGAGCAGTACTTC. This encodes CASSFTTGWYEQYF. The chain is built from TRBV7-2 and TRBJ2-7, with 7 bases matching TRBD1. Germline V gene data show CDR1 as SGHTA and CDR2 as FQGNSA. This CDR3 is built from 14 residues. Trimming at V came to 3 bases and at J to 4 bases, leaving 6 bases not matched to a gene.

The chain links TRBV19 to TRBJ2-1; 7 bases map to TRBD2. This CDR3 spans 16 amino acids. Germline loops: CDR1 LNHDA, CDR2 SQIVND (reference sequence). J gave up 1 base and V 5 bases, and 8 bases lay outside the gene matches. CDR3 loop: CASSQREGGSYNEQFF. CDR3 DNA: TGTGCCAGTAGTCAAAGGGAGGGCGGGTCCTACAATGAGCAGTTCTTC. The full variable domain, its missing parts supplied by reference TRBV19 and TRBJ2-1, is DGGITQSPKYLFRKEGQNVTLSCEQNLNHDAMYWYRQDPGQGLRLIYYSQIVNDFQKGDIAEGYSVSREKKESFPLTVTSAQKNPTAFYLCASSQREGGSYNEQFFGPGTRLTVL.

By share, this clone counts as medium-sized. The rearrangement links TRBV23-1 to TRBJ2-7; D might be TRBD2 (5 bases). TRBV23-1 is an ORF, and what it does is uncertain. Trimming cost V 1 base and J 5 bases, with 12 bases left between them. The CDR3 is 14 amino acids. This chain's CDR3 is CASSQWCVRDEQYF. The DNA of the CDR3 is TGCGCCAGCAGTCAATGGTGTGTGCGGGACGAGCAGTACTTC.

CDR3 sequence: CSVEEAAEPKYGYTF. DNA for the CDR3: TGCAGCGTTGAAGAGGCGGCGGAACCAAAGTATGGCTACACCTTC. The chain has TRBV29-1 and TRBJ1-2; D gene ambiguous. The V gene lost 0 bases and the J gene lost 5 bases, with 16 bases spanning the gap. The CDR3 runs 15 residues. Germline CDR1 reads SQVTM; CDR2 reads ANQGSEA.

The chain recombines TRBV27 with TRBJ2-1; TRBD2 aligns across 7 bases. The CDR3 has 14 amino acids. With 2 bases clipped from V and 6 bases from J, the junction kept 4 bases outside the gene matches. The germline CDR1 and CDR2 sequences are MNHEY and SMNVEV (reference sequence). The CDR3 DNA follows: TGTGCCAGCAGTTTAGTGGGAGGGCCCAATGAGCAGTTCTTC. Translating it yields CASSLVGGPNEQFF.

The genes are TRBV5-6 and TRBJ2-7; maybe TRBD2 (5 bases). This CDR3 contains 16 residues. V was pared by 9 bases and J by 4 bases, with 26 bases between. Looked up from germline, CDR1 is SGHDT and CDR2 is YYEEEE. DNA for the CDR3: TGTGCCACCTCGAACTGGGCCCGGGCTAGCATTTACGAGCAGTACTTC. It specifies CATSNWARASIYEQYF.

V usage is TRBV27 and J usage is TRBJ1-4, with 7 bases that match TRBD1. The V segment lost 6 bases and the J segment 8 bases; nucleotides outside the gene matches: 18. This CDR3 is 17 amino acids long. Germline CDR1 reads MNHEY; CDR2 reads SMNVEV (reference sequence). CDR3 in amino acids: CASSLALTGDPREKLFF. CDR3 sequence (DNA): TGTGCCAGCAGCTTAGCCTTAACAGGGGACCCTAGGGAAAAACTGTTTTTT.

CDR3 sequence reads: CASSQGQAPWGYGYTF. In nucleotides, the CDR3 is TGTGCCAGCAGCCAAGGACAGGCCCCTTGGGGCTATGGCTACACCTTC. The chain recombines TRBV14 with TRBJ1-2, with a weak D call TRBD1 (6 bases). The V gene lost 1 base and the J gene lost 4 bases, with 16 bases spanning the gap. The CDR3 is 16 amino acids. Germline-derived CDR1 and CDR2 are SGHDN and FVKESK.

The chain has TRBV19 and TRBJ2-1, with D possibly being TRBD2 (5 bases). Trimming took off 3 bases at V and 9 bases at J, with 12 bases between the two ends. The CDR3 has 13 amino acids. Germline V gene lookup returns CDR1 LNHDA and CDR2 SQIVND (reference sequence). The CDR3 loop is CASSMGARTEQFF. DNA for the CDR3: TGTGCCAGTAGTATGGGAGCAAGGACTGAGCAGTTCTTC.

V gene TRBV19 combines with J gene TRBJ2-5, with TRBD2 identical over 11 bases. The closer fit of TRBJ2-7 to the DNA end suggests the J call may be wrong. The CDR3 is 14 amino acids. From germline, CDR1 is LNHDA and CDR2 SQIVND (reference sequence). The CDR3 spells CATPWLAGGHEQYF. CDR3 DNA sequence: TGTGCCACTCCCTGGCTAGCGGGAGGCCACGAGCAGTACTTC.

This rearrangement joins TRBV27 to TRBJ1-2; D is possibly TRBD1 (6 bases). Germline V gene lookup returns CDR1 MNHEY and CDR2 SMNVEV (reference sequence). Trimming removed 2 bases at V and 8 bases at J, with 18 bases between. This CDR3 region has 15 residues. CDR3 sequence (DNA): TGTGCCAGCAGTTTAACGTCGGGGGGGCCGAAAGGCTACACCTTC. It specifies CASSLTSGGPKGYTF.

The J gene is TRBJ2-7, the V gene TRBV27; 7 bases match TRBD1. Trimming removed 5 bases from V and 1 base from J; junction bases left unmatched: 2. This CDR3 has 13 residues. CDR1 MNHEY and CDR2 SMNVEV come from the germline V gene (reference sequence). The CDR3 DNA sequence: TGTGCCAGCAGTACAGGGGCTTCCTACGAGCAGTACTTC. Its translation is CASSTGASYEQYF.

V usage is TRBV30 and J usage is TRBJ2-7; TRBD1 aligns across 9 bases. This CDR3 region has 12 residues. From germline, CDR1 is GTSNPN and CDR2 SVGIG (reference sequence). After removal of 3 bases from V and 7 bases from J, the junction contained 4 bases not matched to a gene. CDR3 nucleotide sequence: TGTGCCTGGAGGGACAGGGGTGATGAGCAGTACTTC. It encodes CAWRDRGDEQYF.

This clone was observed a few times. The V and J genes are TRBV19 and TRBJ2-1; 9 bases match TRBD1. The J segment lost 8 bases and the V segment lost 5 bases, leaving 10 bases of the junction unmatched. The CDR3 contains 15 residues. Germline CDR1 is LNHDA and CDR2 is SQIVND (reference sequence). The DNA of the CDR3 is TGTGCCAGTAGTCCCGCCGGGACAGGGTTACATGAGCAGTTCTTC. This sequence encodes CASSPAGTGLHEQFF. The complete variable domain, with remaining parts taken from reference TRBV19 and TRBJ2-1, reads DGGITQSPKYLFRKEGQNVTLSCEQNLNHDAMYWYRQDPGQGLRLIYYSQIVNDFQKGDIAEGYSVSREKKESFPLTVTSAQKNPTAFYLCASSPAGTGLHEQFFGPGTRLTVL.

This clone was counted a few times. The chain has TRBV29-1 and TRBJ2-7; TRBD1 matches 10 bases. The CDR3 consists of 12 residues. V trimming: 6 bases; J trimming: 6 bases; junction bases outside the gene matches: 5. In germline, CDR1 is SQVTM, CDR2 ANQGSEA. The CDR3 loop reads CSVRQGAGEQYF. As DNA, the CDR3 is TGCAGCGTACGACAGGGGGCGGGCGAGCAGTACTTC.

The chain recombines TRBV27 with TRBJ2-7; 8 bases line up with TRBD2. V shed 5 bases, J shed 7 bases, and the junction held 7 bases outside the gene matches. The CDR3 has 13 residues. The germline V gene encodes CDR1 MNHEY and CDR2 SMNVEV (reference sequence). CDR3 sequence reads: CASSVGGGIEQYF. For the CDR3, the DNA is TGTGCCAGCAGTGTCGGGGGGGGGATTGAGCAGTACTTC.

The chain links TRBV5-4 to TRBJ2-7; 8 bases are a match to TRBD1. Trimming removed 4 bases from V and 3 bases from J; junction bases left unmatched: 3. The CDR3 consists of 13 residues. The germline gives CDR1 SGHNT, CDR2 YYREEE (reference sequence). The DNA for the CDR3 is TGTGCCAGCAGCCCACAGGGGGACTACGAGCAGTACTTC. It encodes CASSPQGDYEQYF.

This chain's CDR3 is CASSLGTGTETQYF. The CDR3 DNA follows: TGTGCCAGCAGCTTAGGAACAGGTACAGAGACCCAGTACTTC. This chain joins TRBV7-6 and TRBJ2-5; D possibly corresponds to TRBD1 (5 bases). Per the germline V gene, CDR1 is SGHVS and CDR2 is FNYEAQ. V was pared by 1 base and J by 4 bases, with 10 bases between. The CDR3 spans 14 residues.

This clone was counted a single time. The chain uses TRBV19 and TRBJ2-7; D possibly corresponds to TRBD1 (6 bases). CDR1 and CDR2 from the germline V gene are LNHDA and SQIVND (reference sequence). Trimming took off 3 bases at V and 2 bases at J, with 11 bases between the two ends. The CDR3 runs to 14 residues. The CDR3, as DNA: TGTGCCAGTAGTATTGGGGGCATTCCCTACGAGCAGTACTTC. Its protein product is CASSIGGIPYEQYF.

The chain links TRBV6-5 to TRBJ2-5, with D perhaps matching TRBD2 (5 bases). Looked up from germline, CDR1 is MNHEY and CDR2 is SVGAGI. The CDR3 runs 13 residues. V was cut by 5 bases and J by 9 bases, with 16 bases left in between. The CDR3 sequence: CASSPGTQMPQYF. The CDR3 DNA is TGTGCCAGCAGTCCGGGAACCCAAATGCCCCAGTACTTC.

V usage is TRBV28 and J usage is TRBJ2-6; the match to TRBD1 covers 8 bases. Germline assignment: CDR1 MDHEN and CDR2 SYDVKM. This CDR3 spans 14 amino acids. V was clipped by 6 bases and J by 4 bases; unmatched bases: 2. Written as DNA, the CDR3 is TGTGCCAGCAGGCAGGGGGCCGGGGCCAACGTCCTGACTTTC. This sequence encodes CASRQGAGANVLTF.

The chain combines TRBV30 with TRBJ1-1, with D unclear. Deletions cut 2 bases from V and 1 base from J, with 8 bases between. The CDR3 is 13 residues long. CDR1 and CDR2 (germline): GTSNPN, SVGIG (reference sequence). CDR3 bases: TGTGCCTGGAGTCAGGTCTCGAACACTGAAGCTTTCTTT. This sequence encodes CAWSQVSNTEAFF.

The chain is built from TRBV20-1 and TRBJ2-7; no definite D call. This CDR3 has 11 residues. Germline values: CDR1 DFQATT, CDR2 SNEGSKA (reference sequence). Trimming cost V 4 bases and J 5 bases, with 9 bases left between them. CDR3 bases: TGCAGTGCTACGACTTGGGACGAGCAGTACTTC. It encodes CSATTWDEQYF.